The T cell receptor beta chain under discussion was sequenced for a study of T-cell reconstitution after alpha-beta-depleted transplantation in children (dated by TCRdb to 2016 to 2017). About the investigation overall: Using TCR repertoire profiling, the study followed T-cell immune reconstitution in a quantitative way in children after TCRalphabeta/CD19-depleted allogeneic hematopoietic cell transplantation. General study outcomes and caveats: The high TCRbeta diversity at day 60 in some patients was ascribed to recipient T cells and intrathymic progenitors that had survived conditioning. The apparently early recovery of alphabetaT-cell counts about two months after transplant reportedly depended on only several hundred rapidly expanded clones that came from non-depleted graft cells. Over subsequent months, a decline in hyperexpanded clone frequencies was noted, and after one year, T-cell counts and TCRbeta diversity were mostly ascribed to newly produced T cells.

From the germline V gene (reference sequence), CDR1 is MNHEY and CDR2 is SMNVEV. Trimming takes 0 bases from V and 2 bases from J, and the germline ends sit 8 bases apart. There are 14 amino acids in the CDR3, from cysteine to phenylalanine inclusive. CDR3 DNA is the only sequence kept; it has 42 bases, read in frame from the first base. With regard to this clonotype: Its target antigen remains unknown. There are no base qualities to consult, and no much larger clone falls within one base.

Sample treatment or condition, as interpreted from the label and publication: allogeneic hematopoietic cell transplantation with graft depleted of TCRalphabeta T cells and CD19 B cells. The transplant recipients were children given TCRalphabeta/CD19-depleted allogeneic hematopoietic cell grafts. Receptors were amplified or captured by PCR. Instrument used: Illumina HiSeq 2500. Molecular barcoding was employed in the preparation of TCR libraries, with unique molecular identifiers being used to normalize TCRbeta repertoire quantification. The public reads were run again by TCRdb, first through fastp at Q25 and then through MiXCR, and only productive beta chains were kept. Duplicate CDR3 protein sequences are folded into a single record with the most common DNA and genes. For this sample the table gives approximately 1,000,000 distinct CDR3 sequences, of which around 30% were detected only once. More than 25% of the sample rests with the top ten.

The TCR comes from a boy under two years old who had a stem cell transplant for SCID, so the T cells may come from the graft donor. The chain is made from TRBV27 and TRBJ2-7; a confident D gene designation cannot be given. The source material was PBMCs, mostly from graft donor cells, sampled 360 days after TCRalphabeta/CD19-depleted stem cell transplant. The bases read TGTGCCAGCAGTTTATCGAGCCAGCCCTACGAGCAGTACTTC. It codes for CASSLSSQPYEQYF.